Listed here are 7 T cell receptor beta chains from one sample, sequenced in a study of CD8+ T cells in alopecia areata. Extracted RNA was reverse transcribed into cDNA, the sequencing template. Sequencing was performed with immunoSEQ multiplex PCR; in TCRdb, only in-frame clones are kept and a portion is missing. The sample consists of 90,000 to 100,000 clones, around 45% of them appearing once. The sample consisted of CD4+ T cells sorted from blood. Receptors were obtained from a human donor with alopecia areata.

The chain has TRBV30 and TRBJ2-3; D not certain. This CDR3 is built from 12 residues. Germline V gives CDR1 GTSNPN, CDR2 SVGIG (reference sequence). Trimming cost V 2 bases and J 3 bases, with 6 bases left between them. The chain's CDR3 is CAWSIATDTQYF. Here the CDR3 DNA reads TGTGCCTGGAGTATCGCAACAGATACGCAGTATTTT. The full variable domain, its missing parts supplied by reference TRBV30 and TRBJ2-3, is SQTIHQWPATLVQPVGSPLSLECTVEGTSNPNLYWYRQAAGRGLQLLFYSVGIGQISSEVPQNLSASRPQDRQFILSSKKLLLSDSGFYLCAWSIATDTQYFGPGTRLTVL.

This chain links TRBV30 with TRBJ2-2, with D possibly being TRBD1 (5 bases). Germline-derived CDR1 and CDR2 are GTSNPN and SVGIG (reference sequence). V was shortened by 4 bases and J by 6 bases, with 18 bases between the two germline ends. The CDR3 sequence is 15 residues long. This chain's CDR3 is CAWTEQDVRAGELFF. The CDR3 nucleotides read TGTGCCTGGACTGAACAGGACGTTAGGGCCGGGGAGCTGTTTTTT.

A word on this clone: This sample also contains other DNA sequences that code for the same CDR3. J is TRBJ2-3 and V is TRBV20-1; D uncertain. V was clipped by 3 bases and J by 1 base, with 2 bases between them. The CDR3 is 11 residues long. Per germline, CDR1 DFQATT and CDR2 SNEGSKA (reference sequence). The CDR3 DNA reads TGCAGTGCTAGGGGCACAGATACGCAGTATTTT. This sequence encodes CSARGTDTQYF.

The chain carries TRBV29-1 and TRBJ2-7, with a possible D match to TRBD1 (5 bases). V was trimmed by 5 bases and J by 3 bases, leaving 11 bases between them. Germline loops: CDR1 SQVTM, CDR2 ANQGSEA. This CDR3 is built from 12 residues. CDR3 DNA: TGCAGCGTTCAGGGTTTTGGCTACGAGCAGTACTTC. Protein: CSVQGFGYEQYF.

The chain couples TRBV5-1 to TRBJ1-1; 7 bases map to TRBD1. The CDR3 consists of 14 residues. The junction had 7 bases not matched to a gene; V was cut back by 3 bases and J by 5 bases. Germline CDR1 is SGHRS and CDR2 is YFSETQ. In DNA form, the CDR3 reads TGCGCCAGCAGCTCAGACAGGGTATGGACTGAAGCTTTCTTT. This codes for CASSSDRVWTEAFF.

The rearrangement joins TRBV7-9 to TRBJ2-3; D is tentatively TRBD1 or TRBD2 (7 bases each). Germline assignment: CDR1 SEHNR and CDR2 FQNEAQ (reference sequence). V was clipped by 6 bases and J by 0 bases, with 22 bases between them. The CDR3 sequence is 18 residues long. The CDR3 is CASRPLRGGRESTDTQYF. In DNA form, the CDR3 reads TGTGCCAGCAGACCTCTCAGGGGGGGCAGAGAAAGCACAGATACGCAGTATTTT.

This chain links TRBV29-1 with TRBJ1-2; D may be TRBD1 (5 bases). The CDR3 totals 13 residues. The V end lost 6 bases, the J end lost 5 bases, and 16 bases lay between the germline ends. From germline, CDR1 is SQVTM and CDR2 ANQGSEA. CDR3 residues: CSVEPQERYGYTF. The CDR3 coding sequence is TGCAGCGTCGAACCACAGGAACGATATGGCTACACCTTC.